A selection of T cell receptor beta chains follows, all from one sample in a study of cytomegalovirus exposure and HLA in healthy donors. Repertoires were generated with immunoSEQ multiplex PCR, while TCRdb's copy carries only in-frame clones and drops some. Counted here are approximately 160,000 clones, approximately 79% occurring once; the ten biggest clones make up more than 1.5%. Sequenced input: PBMCs. Receptor source: a human donor in good health. Each CDR3 is given without its conserved first and last residue. Each record gives: V gene, J gene, CDR3 protein.

v_gene: TRBV18
j_gene: TRBJ2-7
CDR3aa: ASSLHKGGEQY

v_gene: TRBV11-2
j_gene: TRBJ1-3
CDR3aa: ASSNDRGLVYGNTIY

v_gene: TRBV7-8
j_gene: TRBJ2-2
CDR3aa: ASKWGTSGEQTRTGELF

v_gene: TRBV29-1
j_gene: TRBJ1-1
CDR3aa: SIRGEAREAF

v_gene: TRBV14
j_gene: TRBJ2-3
CDR3aa: ASSLFWGGTDTQY

v_gene: TRBV5-1
j_gene: TRBJ2-5
CDR3aa: ASAQAGEETQY

v_gene: TRBV5-8
j_gene: TRBJ2-2
CDR3aa: ASSIWTGRAGELF

v_gene: TRBV7-2
j_gene: TRBJ1-5
CDR3aa: ASSLVPGGNQPQH

v_gene: TRBV2
j_gene: TRBJ1-6
CDR3aa: ASSSGPGNSPLH

v_gene: TRBV6-6
j_gene: TRBJ2-7
CDR3aa: ASSYWAGAPYEQY

v_gene: TRBV5-5
j_gene: TRBJ2-7
CDR3aa: ASSWGQGTYEQY

v_gene: TRBV19
j_gene: TRBJ2-3
CDR3aa: ASSITVSTDTQY

v_gene: TRBV7-9
j_gene: TRBJ1-1
CDR3aa: ASSPRNLGGTEAF

v_gene: TRBV27
j_gene: TRBJ2-7
CDR3aa: ASSLSRVSEQY

v_gene: TRBV6-5
j_gene: TRBJ2-7
CDR3aa: ASRKLAGGSYEQY

v_gene: TRBV19
j_gene: TRBJ2-5
CDR3aa: ASSQGILVPQETQY

v_gene: TRBV10-1
j_gene: TRBJ1-5
CDR3aa: ASSWVGQVGYSNQPQH

v_gene: TRBV7-6
j_gene: TRBJ2-5
CDR3aa: ASSLALGDRAGETQY

v_gene: TRBV6-1
j_gene: TRBJ2-7
CDR3aa: ASRQGGLYEQY

v_gene: TRBV7-9
j_gene: TRBJ1-5
CDR3aa: ASSLVGDQPQH

v_gene: TRBV4-2
j_gene: TRBJ2-6
CDR3aa: ASSPRQAGANVLT

v_gene: TRBV5-6
j_gene: TRBJ1-5
CDR3aa: ASSPRPGGNQPQH

v_gene: TRBV15
j_gene: TRBJ2-3
CDR3aa: ATSTLGSGGAPDTQY

v_gene: TRBV27
j_gene: TRBJ2-5
CDR3aa: ASSFRLQETQY

v_gene: TRBV5-1
j_gene: TRBJ1-2
CDR3aa: ASSLSQGARGYT

v_gene: TRBV4-3
j_gene: TRBJ1-3
CDR3aa: ASSAGRSSGNTIY

v_gene: TRBV4-1
j_gene: TRBJ2-7
CDR3aa: ASSHRSSQPGGEQY

v_gene: TRBV7-3
j_gene: TRBJ1-5
CDR3aa: ASSLTGGDQPQH

v_gene: TRBV9
j_gene: TRBJ1-1
CDR3aa: ASSGADRKNTEAF

v_gene: TRBV11-2
j_gene: TRBJ2-5
CDR3aa: ASSFGSGGVQETQY

v_gene: TRBV21-1
j_gene: TRBJ1-1
CDR3aa: ASRDKRGMNTEAF

v_gene: TRBV11-3
j_gene: TRBJ1-3
CDR3aa: ASSLVVSDSGNTIY

v_gene: TRBV4-1
j_gene: TRBJ1-4
CDR3aa: ASSQAHCNEKLF

v_gene: TRBV10-3
j_gene: TRBJ2-2
CDR3aa: AISEAGNTGELF

v_gene: TRBV7-9
j_gene: TRBJ2-2
CDR3aa: ASEGQREAGELF

v_gene: TRBV4-1
j_gene: TRBJ1-2
CDR3aa: ASSQDQAVYGYT

v_gene: TRBV7-9
j_gene: TRBJ2-7
CDR3aa: ASSILQGGEQY

v_gene: TRBV6-5
j_gene: TRBJ1-2
CDR3aa: ASSYASYYGYT

v_gene: TRBV10-2
j_gene: TRBJ2-3
CDR3aa: ASSEAGGTQY

v_gene: TRBV5-1
j_gene: TRBJ2-2
CDR3aa: ASRGTENTGELF

v_gene: TRBV4-1
j_gene: TRBJ2-2
CDR3aa: ASSQEGLLIGELF

v_gene: TRBV2
j_gene: TRBJ1-2
CDR3aa: ASRDTGTTAGT

v_gene: TRBV6-5
j_gene: TRBJ2-7
CDR3aa: ASSLYRGRSYEQY

v_gene: TRBV4-1
j_gene: TRBJ2-5
CDR3aa: ASSRATTQETQY

v_gene: TRBV7-2
j_gene: TRBJ2-5
CDR3aa: ASSRQGTGGAETQY

v_gene: TRBV2
j_gene: TRBJ1-6
CDR3aa: ASRGGAGSSYNSPLH

v_gene: TRBV28
j_gene: TRBJ1-6
CDR3aa: ASNTEQGTIYNSPLH

v_gene: TRBV7-3
j_gene: TRBJ2-3
CDR3aa: ASSLTYTDTQY

v_gene: TRBV5-1
j_gene: TRBJ2-5
CDR3aa: ASRPGTGKETQY

v_gene: TRBV7-9
j_gene: TRBJ1-2
CDR3aa: ASSLSRQGLNYGYT

v_gene: TRBV21-1
j_gene: TRBJ1-2
CDR3aa: ASSKSPTMTNYGYT

v_gene: TRBV5-1
j_gene: TRBJ2-3
CDR3aa: ASSLTGESTDTQY